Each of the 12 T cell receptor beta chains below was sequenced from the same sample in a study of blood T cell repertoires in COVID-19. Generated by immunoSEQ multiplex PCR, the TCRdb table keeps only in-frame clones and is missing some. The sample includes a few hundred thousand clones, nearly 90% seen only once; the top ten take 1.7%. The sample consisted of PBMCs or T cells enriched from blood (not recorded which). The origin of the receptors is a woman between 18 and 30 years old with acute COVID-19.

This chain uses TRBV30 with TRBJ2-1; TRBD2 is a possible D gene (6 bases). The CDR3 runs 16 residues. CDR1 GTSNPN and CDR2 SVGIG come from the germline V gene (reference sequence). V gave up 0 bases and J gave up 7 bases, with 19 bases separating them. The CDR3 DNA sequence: TGTGCCTGGAGTGTCAGACTCGTCGGGAGAGGGAATGAGCAGTTCTTC. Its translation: CAWSVRLVGRGNEQFF. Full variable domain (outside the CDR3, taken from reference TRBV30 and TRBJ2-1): SQTIHQWPATLVQPVGSPLSLECTVEGTSNPNLYWYRQAAGRGLQLLFYSVGIGQISSEVPQNLSASRPQDRQFILSSKKLLLSDSGFYLCAWSVRLVGRGNEQFFGPGTRLTVL.

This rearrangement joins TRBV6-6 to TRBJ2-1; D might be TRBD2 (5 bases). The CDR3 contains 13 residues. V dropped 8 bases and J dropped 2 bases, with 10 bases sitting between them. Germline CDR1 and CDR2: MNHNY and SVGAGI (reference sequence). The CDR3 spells CASGVEAYNEQFF. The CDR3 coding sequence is TGTGCCAGCGGAGTGGAGGCCTACAATGAGCAGTTCTTC.

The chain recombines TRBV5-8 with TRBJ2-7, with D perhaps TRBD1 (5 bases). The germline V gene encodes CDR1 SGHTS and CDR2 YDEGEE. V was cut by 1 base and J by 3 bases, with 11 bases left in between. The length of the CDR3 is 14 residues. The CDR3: CASSLRRQNYEQYF. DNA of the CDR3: TGTGCCAGCAGCTTGCGGCGACAGAACTACGAGCAGTACTTC.

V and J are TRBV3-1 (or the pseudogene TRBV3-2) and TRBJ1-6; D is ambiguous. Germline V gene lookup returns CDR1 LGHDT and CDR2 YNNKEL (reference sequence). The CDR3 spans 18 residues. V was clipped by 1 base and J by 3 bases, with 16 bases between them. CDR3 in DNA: TGTGCCAGCAGCCAAGCTCACGGCGGCGCCAACTATAATTCACCCCTCCACTTT. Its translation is CASSQAHGGANYNSPLHF.

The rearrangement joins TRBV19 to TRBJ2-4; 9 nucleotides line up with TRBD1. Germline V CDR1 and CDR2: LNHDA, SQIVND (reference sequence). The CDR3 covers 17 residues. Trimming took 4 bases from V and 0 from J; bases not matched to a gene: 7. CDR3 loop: CASSRSGTGLAKNIQYF. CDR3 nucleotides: TGTGCCAGTAGTAGATCCGGGACAGGGTTAGCCAAAAACATTCAGTACTTC.

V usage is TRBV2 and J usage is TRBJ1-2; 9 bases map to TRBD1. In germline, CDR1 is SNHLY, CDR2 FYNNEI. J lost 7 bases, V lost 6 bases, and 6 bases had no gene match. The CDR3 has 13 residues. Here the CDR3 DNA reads TGTGCCAGCAGCCGGACAGGGGACCTTGGCTACACCTTC. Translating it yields CASSRTGDLGYTF.

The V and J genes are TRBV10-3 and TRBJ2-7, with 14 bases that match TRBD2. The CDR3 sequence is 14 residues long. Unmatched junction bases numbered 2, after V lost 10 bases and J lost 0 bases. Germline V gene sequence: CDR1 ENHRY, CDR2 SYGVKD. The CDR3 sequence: CATGTSGSSYEQYF. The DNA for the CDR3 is TGTGCCACCGGGACTAGCGGGAGCTCCTACGAGCAGTACTTC.

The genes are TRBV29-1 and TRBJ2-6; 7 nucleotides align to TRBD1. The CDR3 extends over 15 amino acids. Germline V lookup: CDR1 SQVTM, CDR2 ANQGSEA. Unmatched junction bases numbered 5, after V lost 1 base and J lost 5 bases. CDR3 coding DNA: TGCAGCGTTGAAGTAACAGGGGTTAGGGCCAACGTCCTGACTTTC. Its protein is CSVEVTGVRANVLTF.

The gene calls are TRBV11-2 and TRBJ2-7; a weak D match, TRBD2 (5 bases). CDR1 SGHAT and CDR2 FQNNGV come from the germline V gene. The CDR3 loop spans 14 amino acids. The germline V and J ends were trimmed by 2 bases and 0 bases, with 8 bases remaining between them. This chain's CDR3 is CASSLRAVSYEQYF. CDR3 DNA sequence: TGTGCCAGCAGCTTAAGAGCGGTCTCCTACGAGCAGTACTTC.

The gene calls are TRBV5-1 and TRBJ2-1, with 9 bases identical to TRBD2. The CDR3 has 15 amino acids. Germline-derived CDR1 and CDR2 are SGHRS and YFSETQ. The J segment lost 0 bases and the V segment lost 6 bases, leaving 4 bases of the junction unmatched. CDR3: CASKDSGSSYNEQFF. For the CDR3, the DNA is TGCGCCAGCAAGGATAGCGGGAGCTCCTACAATGAGCAGTTCTTC. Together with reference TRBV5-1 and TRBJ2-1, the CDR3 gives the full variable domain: KAGVTQTPRYLIKTRGQQVTLSCSPISGHRSVSWYQQTPGQGLQFLFEYFSETQRNKGNFPGRFSGRQFSNSRSEMNVSTLELGDSALYLCASKDSGSSYNEQFFGPGTRLTVL.

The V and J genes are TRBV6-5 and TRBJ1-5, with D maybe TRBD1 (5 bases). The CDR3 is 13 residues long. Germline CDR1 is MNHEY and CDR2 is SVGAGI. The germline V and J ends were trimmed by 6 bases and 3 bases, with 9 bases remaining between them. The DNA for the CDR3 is TGTGCCAGCAGGGACACCCTCAATCAGCCCCAGCATTTT. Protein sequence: CASRDTLNQPQHF.

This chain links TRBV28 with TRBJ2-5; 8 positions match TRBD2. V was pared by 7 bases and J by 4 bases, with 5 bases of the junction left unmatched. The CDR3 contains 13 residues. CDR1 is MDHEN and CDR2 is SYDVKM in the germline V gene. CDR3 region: CASNSGIRETQYF. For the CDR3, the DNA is TGTGCCAGCAATAGCGGGATTAGAGAGACCCAGTACTTC.